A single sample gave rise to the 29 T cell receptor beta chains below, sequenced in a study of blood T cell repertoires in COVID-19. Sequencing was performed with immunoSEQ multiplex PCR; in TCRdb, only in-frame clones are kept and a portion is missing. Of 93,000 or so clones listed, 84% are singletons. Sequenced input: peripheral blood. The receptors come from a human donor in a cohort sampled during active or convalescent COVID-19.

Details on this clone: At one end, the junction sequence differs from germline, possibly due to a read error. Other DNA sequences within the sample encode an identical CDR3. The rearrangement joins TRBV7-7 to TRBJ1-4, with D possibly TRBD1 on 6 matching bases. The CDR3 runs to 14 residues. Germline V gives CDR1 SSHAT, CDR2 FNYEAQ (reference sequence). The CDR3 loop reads CASSPGGGGEKLFF. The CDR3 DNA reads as TGTGCTAGCAGCCCGGGGGGCGGGGGTGAAAAACTGTTTTTT.

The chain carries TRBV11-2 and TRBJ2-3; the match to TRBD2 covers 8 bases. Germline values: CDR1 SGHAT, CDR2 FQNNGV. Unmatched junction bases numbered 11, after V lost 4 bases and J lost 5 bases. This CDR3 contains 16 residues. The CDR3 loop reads CASSWRTSGLGDTQYF. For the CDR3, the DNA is TGTGCCAGCAGCTGGCGCACTAGCGGATTAGGAGATACGCAGTATTTT. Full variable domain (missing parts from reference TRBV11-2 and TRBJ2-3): EAGVAQSPRYKIIEKRQSVAFWCNPISGHATLYWYQQILGQGPKLLIQFQNNGVVDDSQLPKDRFSAERLKGVDSTLKIQPAKLEDSAVYLCASSWRTSGLGDTQYFGPGTRLTVL.

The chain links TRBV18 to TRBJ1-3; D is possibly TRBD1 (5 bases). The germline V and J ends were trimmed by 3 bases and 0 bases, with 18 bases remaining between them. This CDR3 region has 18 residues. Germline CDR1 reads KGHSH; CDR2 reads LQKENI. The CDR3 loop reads CASSPSGRGAVSGNTIYF. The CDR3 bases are TGTGCCAGCTCACCCAGCGGGAGGGGAGCGGTCTCTGGAAACACCATATATTTT.

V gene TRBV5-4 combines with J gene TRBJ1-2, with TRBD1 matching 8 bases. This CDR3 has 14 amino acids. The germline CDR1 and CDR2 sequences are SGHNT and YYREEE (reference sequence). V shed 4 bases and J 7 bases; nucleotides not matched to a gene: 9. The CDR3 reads CASSPTTGGGGYTF. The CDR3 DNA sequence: TGTGCCAGCAGCCCCACCACAGGGGGTGGTGGCTACACCTTC.

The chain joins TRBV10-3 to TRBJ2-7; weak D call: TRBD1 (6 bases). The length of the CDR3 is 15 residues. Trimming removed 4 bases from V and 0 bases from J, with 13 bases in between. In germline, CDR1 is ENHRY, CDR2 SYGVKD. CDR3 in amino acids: CAISGRTVSSYEQYF. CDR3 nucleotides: TGTGCCATCAGTGGAAGGACAGTCAGCTCCTACGAGCAGTACTTC.

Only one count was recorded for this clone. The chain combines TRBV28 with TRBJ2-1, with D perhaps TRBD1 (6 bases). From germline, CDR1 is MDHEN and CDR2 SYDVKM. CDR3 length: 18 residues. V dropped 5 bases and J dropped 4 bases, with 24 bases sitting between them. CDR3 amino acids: CASSQDRTLPRRYNEQFF. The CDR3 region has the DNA TGTGCCAGCAGTCAAGACAGGACCCTCCCCCGCCGTTACAATGAGCAGTTCTTC.

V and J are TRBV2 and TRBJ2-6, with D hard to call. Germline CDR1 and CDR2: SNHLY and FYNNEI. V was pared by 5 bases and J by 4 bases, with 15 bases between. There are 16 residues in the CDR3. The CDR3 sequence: CASSPYLVEGANVLTF. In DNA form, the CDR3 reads TGTGCCAGCAGTCCTTATCTCGTCGAGGGGGCCAACGTCCTGACTTTC.

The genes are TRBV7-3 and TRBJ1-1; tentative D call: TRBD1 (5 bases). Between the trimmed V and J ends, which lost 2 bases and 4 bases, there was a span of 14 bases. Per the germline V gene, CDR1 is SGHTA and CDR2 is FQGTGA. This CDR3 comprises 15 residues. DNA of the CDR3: TGTGCCAGCAGCTTAGGGGGGGGACGGACCACTGAAGCTTTCTTT. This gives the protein CASSLGGGRTTEAFF. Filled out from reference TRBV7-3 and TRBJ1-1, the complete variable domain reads GAGVSQTPSNKVTEKGKYVELRCDPISGHTALYWYRQSLGQGPEFLIYFQGTGAADDSGLPNDRFFAVRPEGSVSTLKIQRTERGDSAVYLCASSLGGGRTTEAFFGQGTRLTVV.

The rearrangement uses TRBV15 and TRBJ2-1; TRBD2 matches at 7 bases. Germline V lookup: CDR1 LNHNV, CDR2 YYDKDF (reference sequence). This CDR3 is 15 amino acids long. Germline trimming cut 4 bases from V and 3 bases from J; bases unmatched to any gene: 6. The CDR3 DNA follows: TGTGCCACCAGCACCGGGCGGGGGTACTACAATGAGCAGTTCTTC. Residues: CATSTGRGYYNEQFF.

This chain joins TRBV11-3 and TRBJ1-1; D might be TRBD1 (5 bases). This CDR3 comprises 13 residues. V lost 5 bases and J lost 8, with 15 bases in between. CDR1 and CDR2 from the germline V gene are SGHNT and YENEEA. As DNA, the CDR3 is TGTGCCAGCAGCGAGACCAGGGCCCTAGAAGCTTTCTTT. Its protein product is CASSETRALEAFF.

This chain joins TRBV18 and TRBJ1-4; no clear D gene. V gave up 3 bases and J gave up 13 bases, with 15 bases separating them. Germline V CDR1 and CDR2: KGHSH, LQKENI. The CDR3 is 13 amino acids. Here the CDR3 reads CASSPQSTGGLFF. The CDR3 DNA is TGTGCCAGCTCACCCCAGTCTACCGGAGGACTGTTTTTT.

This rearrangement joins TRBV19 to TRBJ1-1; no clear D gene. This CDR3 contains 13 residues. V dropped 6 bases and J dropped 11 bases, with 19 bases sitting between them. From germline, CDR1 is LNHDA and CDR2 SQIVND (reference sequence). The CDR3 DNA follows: TGTGCCAGTAGCCGGGAGCGAGCGAGTGAGGCTTTCTTT. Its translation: CASSRERASEAFF.

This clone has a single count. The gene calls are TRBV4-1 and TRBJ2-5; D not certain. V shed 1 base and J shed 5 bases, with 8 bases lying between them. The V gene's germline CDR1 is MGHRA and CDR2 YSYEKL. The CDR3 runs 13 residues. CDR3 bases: TGCGCCAGCAGCCAAGTCAAGAGCGAGACCCAGTACTTC. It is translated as CASSQVKSETQYF.

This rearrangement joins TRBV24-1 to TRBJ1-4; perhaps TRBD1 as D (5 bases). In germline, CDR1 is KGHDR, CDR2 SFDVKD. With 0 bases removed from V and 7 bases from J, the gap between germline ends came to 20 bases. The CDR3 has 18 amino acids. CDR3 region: CATSDLGSGRGFGEKLFF. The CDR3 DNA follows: TGTGCCACCAGTGATTTGGGGTCTGGGAGGGGCTTTGGTGAAAAACTGTTTTTT.

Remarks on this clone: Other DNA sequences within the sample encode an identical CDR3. CDR3 amino acids: CASSWGRGGSDEQYF. The CDR3 DNA sequence: TGCGCCAGCAGTTGGGGACGGGGGGGATCGGACGAGCAGTACTTC. The rearrangement uses TRBV5-1 and TRBJ2-7; 8 positions agree with TRBD2. This CDR3 has 15 residues. Germline loops: CDR1 SGHRS, CDR2 YFSETQ. J was trimmed by 5 bases and V by 5 bases; bases with no gene match: 12.

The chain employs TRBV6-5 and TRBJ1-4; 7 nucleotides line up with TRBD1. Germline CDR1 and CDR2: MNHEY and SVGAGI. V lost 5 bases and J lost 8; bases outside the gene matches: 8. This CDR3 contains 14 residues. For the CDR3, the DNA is TGTGCCAGCAGTCGGACAGGCGTGCTGGAAAAACTGTTTTTT. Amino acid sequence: CASSRTGVLEKLFF.

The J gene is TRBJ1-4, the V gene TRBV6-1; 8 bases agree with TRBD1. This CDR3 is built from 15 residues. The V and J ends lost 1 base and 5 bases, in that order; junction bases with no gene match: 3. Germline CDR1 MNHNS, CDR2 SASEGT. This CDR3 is CASSEVRGQNEKLFF. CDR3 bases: TGTGCCAGCAGTGAAGTCAGGGGGCAAAATGAAAAACTGTTTTTT.

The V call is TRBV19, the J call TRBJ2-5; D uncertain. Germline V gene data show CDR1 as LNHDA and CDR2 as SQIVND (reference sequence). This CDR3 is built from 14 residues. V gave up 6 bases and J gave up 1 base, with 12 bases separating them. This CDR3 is CASRHTGFQETQYF. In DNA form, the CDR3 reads TGTGCCAGTAGGCACACCGGGTTCCAAGAGACCCAGTACTTC.

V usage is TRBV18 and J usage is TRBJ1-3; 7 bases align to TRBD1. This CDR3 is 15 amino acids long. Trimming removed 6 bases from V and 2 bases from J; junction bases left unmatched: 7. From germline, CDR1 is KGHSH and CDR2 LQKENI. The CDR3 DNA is TGTGCCAGCTCCACGAGCCAGGGGGCTGGAAACACCATATATTTT. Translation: CASSTSQGAGNTIYF.

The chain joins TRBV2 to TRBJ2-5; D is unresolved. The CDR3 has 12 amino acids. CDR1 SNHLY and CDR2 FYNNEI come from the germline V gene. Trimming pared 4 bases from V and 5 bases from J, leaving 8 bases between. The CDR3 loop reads CASSVLVETQYF. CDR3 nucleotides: TGTGCCAGCAGTGTCCTAGTTGAGACCCAGTACTTC.

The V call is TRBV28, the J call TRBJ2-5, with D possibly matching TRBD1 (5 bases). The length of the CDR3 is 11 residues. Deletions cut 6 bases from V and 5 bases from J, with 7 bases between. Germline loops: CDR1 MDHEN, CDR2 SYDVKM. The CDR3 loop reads CASSYRETQYF. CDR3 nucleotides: TGTGCCAGCAGCTACAGGGAGACCCAGTACTTC.

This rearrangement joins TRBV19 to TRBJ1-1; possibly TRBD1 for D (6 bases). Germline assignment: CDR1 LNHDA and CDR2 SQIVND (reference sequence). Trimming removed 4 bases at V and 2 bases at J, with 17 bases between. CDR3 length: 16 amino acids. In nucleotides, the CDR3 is TGTGCCAGTAGTAACCCGGACAGCGGAAAAAACACTGAAGCTTTCTTT. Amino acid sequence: CASSNPDSGKNTEAFF.

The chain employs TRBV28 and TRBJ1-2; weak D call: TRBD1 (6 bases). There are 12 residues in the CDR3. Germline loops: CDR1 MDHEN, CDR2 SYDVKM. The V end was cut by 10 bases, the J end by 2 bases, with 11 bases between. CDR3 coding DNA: TGTGCCACGCAGGACAGAAACTATGGCTACACCTTC. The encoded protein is CATQDRNYGYTF.

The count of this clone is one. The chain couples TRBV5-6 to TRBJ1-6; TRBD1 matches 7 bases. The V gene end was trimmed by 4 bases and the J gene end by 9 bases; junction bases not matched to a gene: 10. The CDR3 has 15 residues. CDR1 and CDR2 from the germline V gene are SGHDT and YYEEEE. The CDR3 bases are TGTGCCAGCAGCCTTAACAGGGGCTACGCTTCACCCCTCCACTTT. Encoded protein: CASSLNRGYASPLHF.

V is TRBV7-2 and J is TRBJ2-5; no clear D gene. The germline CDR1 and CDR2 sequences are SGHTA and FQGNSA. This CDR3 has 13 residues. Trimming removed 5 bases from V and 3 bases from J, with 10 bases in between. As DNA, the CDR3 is TGTGCCAGCAGCCAGGCTTTTAAAGAGACCCAGTACTTC. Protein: CASSQAFKETQYF.

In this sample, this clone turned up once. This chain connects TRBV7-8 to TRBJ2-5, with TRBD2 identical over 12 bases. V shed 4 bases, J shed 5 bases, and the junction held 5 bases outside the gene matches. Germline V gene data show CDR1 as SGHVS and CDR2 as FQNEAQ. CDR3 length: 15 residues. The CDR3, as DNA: TGTGCCAGCAGCTCCACTAGCGGGGGGCAGGAGACCCAGTACTTC. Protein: CASSSTSGGQETQYF.

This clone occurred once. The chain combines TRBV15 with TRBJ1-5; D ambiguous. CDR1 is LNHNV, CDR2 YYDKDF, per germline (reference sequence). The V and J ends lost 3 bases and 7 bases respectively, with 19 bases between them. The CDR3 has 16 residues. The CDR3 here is CATSSVPVEDNQPQHF. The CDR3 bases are TGTGCCACCAGCAGTGTCCCCGTTGAGGATAACCAGCCCCAGCATTTT.

CDR3 region: CASSLYGTSGVYNEQFF. Written as DNA, the CDR3 is TGCGCCAGCAGCTTGTATGGTACTAGCGGAGTCTACAATGAGCAGTTCTTC. This chain uses TRBV5-1 with TRBJ2-1, with 8 bases identical to TRBD2. The CDR3 totals 17 residues. The trim removed 1 base at V and 3 bases at J, leaving 9 bases unmatched. Germline assignment: CDR1 SGHRS and CDR2 YFSETQ.

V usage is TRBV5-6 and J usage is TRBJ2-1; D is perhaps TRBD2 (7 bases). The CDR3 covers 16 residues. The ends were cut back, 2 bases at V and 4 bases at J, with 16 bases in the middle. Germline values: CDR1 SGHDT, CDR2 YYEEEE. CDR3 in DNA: TGTGCCAGCAGCTTACTACGGGGGGCCGTATACAATGAGCAGTTCTTC. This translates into CASSLLRGAVYNEQFF.